This entry features one TCR beta chain sequence. Its antigen remains unknown. Looked up from germline, CDR1 is SGHDT and CDR2 is YYEEEE. V was pared by 2 bases and J by 9 bases, with 11 bases of the junction left unmatched. This CDR3 has 16 residues. The data originate from a study of high-grade serous ovarian cancer treatment subgroups. Study outcomes and limitations: The analyses considered CDR3 and ignored CDR1 and CDR2.

The tumor samples were collected prior to definitive surgery or chemotherapy. Clones were read by immunoSEQ multiplex PCR, and TCRdb kept only the in-frame ones, dropping some. This sample has 2,000 to 2,500 clones, with 65% to 80% found just once. The chain is built from TRBV5-6 and TRBJ2-1, with 10 positions matching TRBD2. Material for sequencing was tumor tissue. This TCR derives from a human donor with high-grade serous ovarian cancer. The CDR3 spells CASSFPGTSVTGEQFF. The CDR3 bases are TGTGCCAGCAGCTTCCCCGGGACTAGCGTGACCGGTGAGCAGTTCTTC.